The rows below give T cell receptor beta chains drawn from one sample of a study of siplizumab effects on memory and regulatory T cells. Produced via immunoSEQ multiplex PCR; TCRdb's table is partial and in-frame only. The sample consists of around 78,000 clones, roughly nine tenths of them appearing once. Sequencing input: CD8+ T cells sorted from blood. These receptors were taken from a human donor in good health. Both conserved end residues are part of each CDR3. The order of the fields is clone size, D gene, V gene, J gene, CDR3 protein, CDR3 DNA. A D gene is named only where the DNA matches it firmly. Some rows have no size entry. The others give once, few or many, or a class for an expanded clone.

.	.	TRBV19	TRBJ2-1	CASSIGRGYNEQFF	TGTGCCAGTAGTATAGGAAGGGGATACAATGAGCAGTTCTTC
.	.	TRBV4-1	TRBJ2-2	CASSQEGRQAMGGELFF	TGCGCCAGCAGCCAAGAGGGGCGTCAGGCGATGGGCGGGGAGCTGTTTTTT
.	.	TRBV5-4	TRBJ2-1	CASSVRGLSYNEQFF	TGTGCCAGCAGCGTCCGCGGGCTATCCTACAATGAGCAGTTCTTC
few	.	TRBV19	TRBJ2-7	CASIAGPESYEQYF	TGTGCCAGTATCGCAGGGCCGGAATCCTACGAGCAGTACTTC
once	TRBD2	TRBV4-1	TRBJ2-1	CASTTQAGGTYNEQFF	TGCGCCAGCACCACTCAAGCGGGGGGAACCTACAATGAGCAGTTCTTC
.	.	TRBV7-9	TRBJ2-1	CASSFTGPYNEQFF	TGTGCCAGCAGCTTTACAGGCCCCTACAATGAGCAGTTCTTC
.	.	TRBV6-1	TRBJ2-1	CASSVTRYEQFF	TGTGCCAGCAGTGTTACTAGGTATGAGCAGTTCTTC
.	TRBD2	TRBV4-1	TRBJ2-1	CASSPHGSGSDHEQFF	TGCGCCAGCAGCCCCCATGGGAGCGGGAGTGATCATGAGCAGTTCTTC
.	.	TRBV27	TRBJ2-1	CASSLSVANEQFF	TGTGCCAGCAGTTTATCGGTAGCGAATGAGCAGTTCTTC
.	TRBD1	TRBV7-9	TRBJ1-2	CASSPTPTGLNGYTF	TGTGCCAGCAGCCCCACCCCGACAGGGTTGAATGGCTACACCTTC
.	TRBD2	TRBV19	TRBJ2-7	CASRKLAGYSYEQYF	TGTGCCAGTAGAAAACTAGCGGGATACTCCTACGAGCAGTACTTC
.	TRBD1	TRBV5-1	TRBJ1-1	CASSLVGQGAFAEAFF	TGCGCCAGCAGCTTGGTTGGACAGGGGGCATTCGCTGAAGCTTTCTTT
few	.	TRBV7-9	TRBJ2-6	CASSLGTGANVLTF	TGTGCCAGCAGCTTAGGAACTGGGGCCAACGTCCTGACTTTC
.	.	TRBV15	TRBJ2-3	CATSRERRDGTDTQYF	TGTGCCACCAGCAGAGAGCGGCGGGACGGCACAGATACGCAGTATTTT
.	.	TRBV12-2	TRBJ2-3	CASRSATQYF	TGTGCAAGTCGCTCGGCCACGCAGTATTTT
.	.	TRBV27	TRBJ2-7	CASSWRDGYEQYF	TGTGCCAGCAGCTGGAGGGACGGCTACGAGCAGTACTTC
.	TRBD1	TRBV5-1	TRBJ2-6	CASSLWDSSPSGANVLTF	TGCGCCAGCAGCCTATGGGACAGCTCCCCCTCTGGGGCCAACGTCCTGACTTTC
.	.	TRBV10-3	TRBJ1-1	CAISESQGPNTEAFF	TGTGCCATCAGTGAGTCGCAGGGACCGAACACTGAAGCTTTCTTT
.	TRBD2	TRBV30	TRBJ2-1	CAWKNGGANEQFF	TGTGCCTGGAAAAACGGGGGGGCCAATGAGCAGTTCTTC
.	.	TRBV30	TRBJ2-6	CARDTRAGANVLTF	TGTGCCCGGGACACACGAGCTGGGGCCAACGTCCTGACTTTC
once	TRBD1	TRBV7-2	TRBJ2-7	CASSFGTGEYEQYF	TGTGCCAGCAGCTTTGGGACAGGGGAGTACGAGCAGTACTTC
.	.	TRBV7-2	TRBJ2-2	CASSPRDLITGELFF	TGTGCCAGCAGCCCTCGGGACTTGATCACCGGGGAGCTGTTTTTT
.	TRBD1	TRBV6-5	TRBJ1-1	CASSTPGQGGTEAFF	TGTGCCAGCAGTACACCGGGACAGGGTGGTACTGAAGCTTTCTTT
.	.	TRBV7-9	TRBJ1-1	CASSLALPTEAFF	TGTGCCAGCAGCTTAGCATTGCCCACTGAAGCTTTCTTT
.	.	TRBV27	TRBJ2-1	CASSWGGEWAEQFF	TGTGCCAGCAGCTGGGGCGGGGAGTGGGCTGAGCAGTTCTTC
.	TRBD2	TRBV7-9	TRBJ2-7	CASSGAGTSGSYEQYF	TGTGCCAGCAGCGGCGCGGGGACTAGCGGCTCCTACGAGCAGTACTTC
.	.	TRBV7-9	TRBJ2-5	CASSLWTGPTQETQYF	TGTGCCAGCAGCCTATGGACGGGTCCGACACAAGAGACCCAGTACTTC
.	.	TRBV4-1	TRBJ2-1	CASSQDPIRGGPYNEQFF	TGCGCCAGCAGCCAAGATCCTATTAGAGGTGGGCCGTACAATGAGCAGTTCTTC
.	.	TRBV10-3	TRBJ1-6	CAISESSRDNGSPLHF	TGTGCCATCAGTGAGTCGTCGCGGGACAATGGCTCACCCCTCCACTTT
.	.	TRBV7-9	TRBJ2-5	CASSSPTEQETQYF	TGTGCCAGCAGCTCCCCGACAGAGCAAGAGACCCAGTACTTC
.	TRBD1	TRBV6-1	TRBJ1-1	CASSAGTEGAEAFF	TGTGCCAGCAGCGCCGGGACAGAAGGTGCTGAAGCTTTCTTT
.	.	TRBV6-5	TRBJ1-1	CASRPDRFTEAFF	TGTGCCAGCAGACCCGACAGGTTCACTGAAGCTTTCTTT
once	TRBD1	TRBV15	TRBJ1-2	CATSREDRPTNYGYTF	TGTGCCACCAGCAGAGAGGACAGGCCGACTAACTATGGCTACACCTTC
.	.	TRBV7-6	TRBJ2-7	CASSLGGGDEQYF	TGTGCCAGCAGCTTAGGGGGAGGCGACGAGCAGTACTTC
.	TRBD1	TRBV15	TRBJ2-7	CATRRQGDNEQYF	TGTGCCACCAGACGTCAGGGGGACAACGAGCAGTACTTC
.	TRBD2	TRBV7-3	TRBJ2-7	CASSPSGSSYEQYF	TGTGCCAGCAGCCCAAGCGGGAGCTCCTACGAGCAGTACTTC
once	.	TRBV4-1	TRBJ2-2	CASRALNTSSAGELFF	TGCGCCAGCAGGGCACTTAACACTAGTTCCGCCGGGGAGCTGTTTTTT
.	.	TRBV6-4	TRBJ2-3	CATRPDGGPDTQYF	TGTGCCACTCGACCAGATGGGGGGCCAGATACGCAGTATTTT
.	.	TRBV11-1	TRBJ2-5	CASSLALSTGDQETQYF	TGTGCCAGCAGCTTAGCTCTCTCTACAGGCGACCAAGAGACCCAGTACTTC
.	.	TRBV18	TRBJ2-1	CASSSISNEQFF	TGTGCCAGCTCATCCATCTCCAATGAGCAGTTCTTC
.	.	TRBV25-1	TRBJ2-5	CASGQETQYF	TGTGCCAGCGGCCAAGAGACCCAGTACTTC
.	.	TRBV6-5	TRBJ1-2	CASAASIIYGYTF	TGTGCCAGCGCGGCCAGCATTATCTATGGCTACACCTTC
.	TRBD1	TRBV2	TRBJ1-1	CASSRGYNTEAFF	TGTGCCAGCAGCAGGGGGTATAACACTGAAGCTTTCTTT
.	.	TRBV19	TRBJ2-7	CASRELGTYEQYF	TGTGCCAGTCGAGAACTAGGCACCTACGAGCAGTACTTC